The clone carrying this T cell receptor beta chain was counted a few times. Its matching antigen is unknown. The data are from a study of cytomegalovirus exposure and HLA in healthy donors. The germline V and J ends were trimmed by 1 base and 2 bases, with 16 bases remaining between them. This CDR3 comprises 17 residues. The germline CDR1 and CDR2 sequences are SGHTA and FQGNSA. The primer mix had 60 Vbeta and 13 Jbeta primers. The assay was immunoSEQ multiplex PCR, and TCRdb's table has in-frame clones only and misses some. The sample holds 200,000 to 250,000 clones, roughly 68% seen once. Study findings and constraints: Previously analyzed data showed that most TCR beta V segments were productive at a frequency of about 87% or about 30%. A later analysis reportedly found that, within productive TCRs, an Asian-associated ancestry cluster had fewer N-insertions than the mean observed across the roughly 630 donors. CMV serostatus was the only recorded immune exposure for donors.

This chain joins TRBV7-2 and TRBJ2-3, with D perhaps matching TRBD1 (6 bases). The sample was PBMCs. This TCR came from a man aged 40-50 years in good health and CMV-seropositive. This chain's CDR3 is CASSLDAAGAVTDTQYF. DNA of the CDR3: TGTGCCAGCAGCTTAGATGCTGCAGGGGCAGTCACAGATACGCAGTATTTT.